These 6 T cell receptor beta chains were sequenced from one sample in a study of shared clonotypes between healthy human individuals. The data were produced by immunoSEQ multiplex PCR, yet TCRdb's version contains in-frame clones alone and is incomplete. The table lists about 2.2 million clones, just under 95% of them singletons. It was CD45RO-negative cells, positively selected for CCR7, that made up naive CD8 cells, with terminally differentiated effector memory CD45RA+ cells excluded. Sample: naive CD8+ T cells from PBMCs. All receptors come from a man aged 18 to 35 in good health. Some clones in this sample may be carry-over from other donors' samples.

This chain joins TRBV19 and TRBJ1-1; weak D call: TRBD1 (6 bases). This CDR3 has 14 residues. Trimming stripped 6 bases from V and 4 bases from J, with 15 bases between. Germline CDR1 reads LNHDA; CDR2 reads SQIVND (reference sequence). The chain's CDR3 is CASRPRLGGTEAFF. The CDR3 coding sequence is TGTGCCAGTAGACCCCGTTTAGGGGGCACTGAAGCTTTCTTT.

The chain is built from TRBV28 and TRBJ2-4, with D possibly being TRBD2 (5 bases). The V end was cut by 5 bases, the J end by 6 bases, with 32 bases between. Germline assignment: CDR1 MDHEN and CDR2 SYDVKM. This CDR3 has 20 amino acids. The CDR3 region is CASSPNLRSTLGFRGNIQYF. In DNA, the CDR3 is TGTGCCAGCAGTCCAAATCTACGATCCACACTAGGTTTCAGAGGAAACATTCAGTACTTC.

The V and J genes are TRBV5-1 and TRBJ2-7; 9 bases match TRBD2. Germline lookup yields CDR1 SGHRS and CDR2 YFSETQ. Unmatched junction bases numbered 7, after V lost 0 bases and J lost 6 bases. The CDR3 has 15 residues. CDR3 DNA sequence: TGCGCCAGCAGCTTGGTAAGCGGGAGGAACGGCGAGCAGTACTTC. It is translated as CASSLVSGRNGEQYF.

The genes are TRBV10-3 and TRBJ1-4, with 10 positions matching TRBD1. The CDR3 sequence is 18 residues long. V lost 0 bases and J lost 0; bases outside the gene matches: 4. The germline V gene encodes CDR1 ENHRY and CDR2 SYGVKD. CDR3: CAISESGTGAATNEKLFF. Here the CDR3 DNA reads TGTGCCATCAGTGAGTCAGGGACAGGGGCCGCAACTAATGAAAAACTGTTTTTT.

This clone was counted once. This chain connects TRBV5-1 to TRBJ1-1; D remains unclear. Trimming removed 5 bases from V and 4 bases from J, with 21 bases in between. The CDR3 runs 16 residues. Germline V gene lookup returns CDR1 SGHRS and CDR2 YFSETQ. This chain's CDR3 is CASRHGSGRKPTEAFF. The CDR3 DNA reads as TGCGCCAGCAGACATGGATCGGGGAGGAAGCCCACTGAAGCTTTCTTT.

The rearrangement links TRBV5-4 to TRBJ2-5; the D is unclear. The ends were cut back, 3 bases at V and 5 bases at J, with 8 bases in the middle. The CDR3 extends over 12 amino acids. The germline gives CDR1 SGHNT, CDR2 YYREEE (reference sequence). The CDR3 nucleotides read TGTGCCAGCAGCTCATCACTGGAGACCCAGTACTTC. Protein: CASSSSLETQYF.